This passage covers 9 T cell receptor beta chains from one sample sequenced in a study of blood T cell repertoires in COVID-19. TCRdb's table, derived via immunoSEQ multiplex PCR, lists solely in-frame clones and lacks some. The sample has roughly 250,000 clones, 70% to 90% seen once. Sequencing input: PBMCs or T cells enriched from blood (not recorded which). The receptors derive from a woman in her forties or fifties who had recovered from COVID-19.

The gene calls are TRBV9 and TRBJ1-3, with D hard to call. The V and J ends lost 0 bases and 0 bases respectively, with 7 bases between them. This CDR3 comprises 15 residues. Germline lookup yields CDR1 SGDLS and CDR2 YYNGEE. The CDR3 DNA sequence: TGTGCCAGCAGCGTAGCTGTTAACTCTGGAAACACCATATATTTT. This sequence encodes CASSVAVNSGNTIYF.

J is TRBJ1-1 and V is TRBV5-1; no firm D call. The CDR3 length is 14 residues. V was pared by 0 bases and J by 1 base, with 7 bases between. Germline values: CDR1 SGHRS, CDR2 YFSETQ. CDR3 amino acids: CASSLDPGNTEAFF. For the CDR3, the DNA is TGCGCCAGCAGCTTGGACCCGGGGAACACTGAAGCTTTCTTT.

J is TRBJ1-3 and V is TRBV9; 9 bases match TRBD1. The ends lost 2 bases at V and 3 bases at J; junction bases unmatched: 0. Germline V gene lookup returns CDR1 SGDLS and CDR2 YYNGEE. The CDR3 runs 14 residues. The CDR3 loop reads CASSVDRGGNTIYF. In DNA, the CDR3 is TGTGCCAGCAGCGTGGACAGGGGTGGAAACACCATATATTTT.

The chain links TRBV6-5 to TRBJ1-3; 7 bases line up with TRBD1. The CDR3 is 14 residues long. The germline gives CDR1 MNHEY, CDR2 SVGAGI. V trimming: 6 bases; J trimming: 1 base; junction bases outside the gene matches: 3. CDR3 region: CASRQGLSGNTIYF. The CDR3 coding sequence is TGTGCCAGCAGACAGGGGTTGTCTGGAAACACCATATATTTT.

This clone was recorded only once. The rearrangement uses TRBV9 and TRBJ1-5; maybe TRBD1 (5 bases). Trimming removed 0 bases from V and 1 base from J, with 8 bases in between. CDR3 length equals 15 residues. CDR1 SGDLS and CDR2 YYNGEE come from the germline V gene. The CDR3 sequence: CASSVGWGSNQPQHF. CDR3 coding DNA: TGTGCCAGCAGCGTAGGATGGGGCAGCAATCAGCCCCAGCATTTT. Full variable domain (missing parts from reference TRBV9 and TRBJ1-5): DSGVTQTPKHLITATGQRVTLRCSPRSGDLSVYWYQQSLDQGLQFLIQYYNGEERAKGNILERFSAQQFPDLHSELNLSSLELGDSALYFCASSVGWGSNQPQHFGDGTRLSIL.

The chain joins TRBV7-9 to TRBJ2-7, with D perhaps matching TRBD2 (5 bases). Trimming removed 6 bases at V and 2 bases at J, with 20 bases between. This CDR3 contains 16 residues. Germline V gene lookup returns CDR1 SEHNR and CDR2 FQNEAQ (reference sequence). CDR3 sequence: CASSRSRGLGTYEQYF. The CDR3 bases are TGTGCCAGCAGTCGTAGTAGAGGGCTAGGTACCTACGAGCAGTACTTC.

The chain recombines TRBV19 with TRBJ1-6; 9 bases line up with TRBD1. V lost 5 bases, J lost 7 bases, and 3 bases stayed unmatched. The CDR3 has 14 residues. Germline loops: CDR1 LNHDA, CDR2 SQIVND (reference sequence). The CDR3 coding sequence is TGTGCCAGTAGTCTCGGGACAGGGAATTCACCCCTCCACTTT. This translates into CASSLGTGNSPLHF.

The chain couples TRBV28 to TRBJ2-7; maybe TRBD2 (5 bases). The CDR3 contains 14 residues. Germline CDR1 MDHEN, CDR2 SYDVKM. With 6 bases removed from V and 1 base from J, the gap between germline ends came to 13 bases. CDR3 nucleotide sequence: TGTGCCAGCAGCCTCAGCGGAGAATCCTACGAGCAGTACTTC. It encodes CASSLSGESYEQYF. Based on the CDR3 plus reference TRBV28 and TRBJ2-7, the full variable domain is DVKVTQSSRYLVKRTGEKVFLECVQDMDHENMFWYRQDPGLGLRLIYFSYDVKMKEKGDIPEGYSVSREKKERFSLILESASTNQTSMYLCASSLSGESYEQYFGPGTRLTVT.

The rearrangement uses TRBV5-1 and TRBJ2-6; D is uncertain. The germline gives CDR1 SGHRS, CDR2 YFSETQ. The CDR3 is 15 amino acids. V lost 0 bases and J 4 bases, leaving 8 bases between the germline ends. The CDR3 region has the DNA TGCGCCAGCAGCTTGGTTCCGTCGGGGGCCAACGTCCTGACTTTC. This gives the protein CASSLVPSGANVLTF.